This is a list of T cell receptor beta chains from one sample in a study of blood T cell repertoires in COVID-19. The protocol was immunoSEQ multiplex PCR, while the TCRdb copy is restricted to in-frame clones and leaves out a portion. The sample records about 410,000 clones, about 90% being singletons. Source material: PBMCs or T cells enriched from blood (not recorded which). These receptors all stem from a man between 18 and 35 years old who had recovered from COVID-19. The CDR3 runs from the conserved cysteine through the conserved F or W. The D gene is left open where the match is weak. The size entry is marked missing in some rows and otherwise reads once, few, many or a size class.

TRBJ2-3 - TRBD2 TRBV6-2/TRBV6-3 TGTGCCAGCAGTTATCGACTAGCGGGAGGGGATACGCAGTATTTT CASSYRLAGGDTQYF
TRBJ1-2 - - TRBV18 TGTGCCAGCTCACCAAGACAGGAAAATGGCTACACCTTC CASSPRQENGYTF
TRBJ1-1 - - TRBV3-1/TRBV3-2 TGTGCCAGCAGCCAAGCAGTAGGACAGCTGAACACTGAAGCTTTCTTT CASSQAVGQLNTEAFF
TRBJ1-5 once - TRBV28 TGTGCCAGCAGTCTTTATACTGGAGGCCAGCCCCAGCATTTT CASSLYTGGQPQHF
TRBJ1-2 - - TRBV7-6 TGTGCCAGCAGCTTAGGTGGTTACAGGAGCCTAAACTATGGCTACACCTTC CASSLGGYRSLNYGYTF
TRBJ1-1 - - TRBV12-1 TGTGCCAGCAGCGCCGGACAGGGGATCTTGAACACTGAAGCTTTCTTT CASSAGQGILNTEAFF
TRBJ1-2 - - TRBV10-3 TGTGCCATCAGTGACGGCAGGGTCACTGGCTACACCTTC CAISDGRVTGYTF
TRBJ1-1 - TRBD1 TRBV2 TGTGCCAACACACAGGGGGCTAACACTGAAGCTTTCTTT CANTQGANTEAFF
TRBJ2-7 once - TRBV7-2 TGTGCCAGCAGCTTCCCCCCTACTAGTACCTACGAGCAGTACTTC CASSFPPTSTYEQYF
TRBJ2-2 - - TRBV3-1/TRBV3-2 TGTGCCAGCAGCCCGCAGGGGTGGTCGACCGGGGAGCTGTTTTTT CASSPQGWSTGELFF
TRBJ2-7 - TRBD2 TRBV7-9 TGTGCCAGCAGCTACTACCAAGCGGGGGGGTCCCACGAGCAGTACTTC CASSYYQAGGSHEQYF
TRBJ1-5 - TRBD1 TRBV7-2 TGTGCCAGCAGCCCGTCCGGGACAGACAATCAGCCCCAGCATTTT CASSPSGTDNQPQHF
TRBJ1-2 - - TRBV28 TGTGCCAGCAGTTTAGGCAGGGGTGTGGGCTACACCTTC CASSLGRGVGYTF
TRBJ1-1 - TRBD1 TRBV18 TGTGCCAGCTCACGGGGACAGGGTTGGGCTGAAGCTTTCTTT CASSRGQGWAEAFF
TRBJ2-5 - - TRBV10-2 TGCGCCAGCAGTGAGGACAGTCTGGGGACCCAGTACTTC CASSEDSLGTQYF
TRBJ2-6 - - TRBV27 TGTGCCAGCAGTATATGGCAGGACAACGTCCTGACTTTC CASSIWQDNVLTF
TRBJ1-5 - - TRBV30 TGTGCCTGGAGCGCCGGGACAAGCTTGCTTCAGCCCCAGCATTTT CAWSAGTSLLQPQHF
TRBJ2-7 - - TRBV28 TGTGCCAGCAACAACAGGGTTAGCGAGCAGTACTTC CASNNRVSEQYF
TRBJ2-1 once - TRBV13 TGTGCCAGCAGCCCGACATACCCTACTTTGGATGAGCAGTTCTTC CASSPTYPTLDEQFF
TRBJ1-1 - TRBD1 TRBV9 TGTGCCAGCAGCGTAGGCCCTGGACAGGGGGTAACTGAAGCTTTCTTT CASSVGPGQGVTEAFF
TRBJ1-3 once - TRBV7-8 TGTGCCAGCAGCCTTGCCGAGGCTGGAAACACCATATATTTT CASSLAEAGNTIYF
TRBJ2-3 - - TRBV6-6 TGTGCCAGCAGTTACCCTAAGGGGGGCACAGATACGCAGTATTTT CASSYPKGGTDTQYF
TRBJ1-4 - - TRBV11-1 TGTGCCAGCAGCTTCGAAGACAGGCCGCGCGGAAAACTGTTTTTT CASSFEDRPRGKLFF
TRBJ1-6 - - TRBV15 TGTGCCACCAGCAGAGAGGAAACTAGCTCCTATAATTCACCCCTCCACTTT CATSREETSSYNSPLHF
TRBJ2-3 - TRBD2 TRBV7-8 TGTGCCAGCAGCTTACTAGCGGCTAGCACAGATACGCAGTATTTT CASSLLAASTDTQYF
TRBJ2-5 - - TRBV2 TGTGCCAGCCGAGGGGCAGGAGGGCAAGAGACCCAGTACTTC CASRGAGGQETQYF
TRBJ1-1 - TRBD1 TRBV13 TGTGCCAGCAGCAGCCGGACAGGGGGCGAGAACACTGAAGCTTTCTTT CASSSRTGGENTEAFF
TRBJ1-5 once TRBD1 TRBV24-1 TGTGCCACCAGTGATTCAGACAGGGGAAAGAATCAGCCCCAGCATTTT CATSDSDRGKNQPQHF
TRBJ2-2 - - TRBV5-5 TGTGCCAGCACCCAGGGTCCCACCGGGGAGCTGTTTTTT CASTQGPTGELFF
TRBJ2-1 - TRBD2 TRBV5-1 TGCGCCAGCAGCTTGGAGGGACTAGCGGGGCACAATGAGCAGTTCTTC CASSLEGLAGHNEQFF
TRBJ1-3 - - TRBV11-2 TGTGCCAGCAGCTTAAGCCCTTCTGGAAACACCATATATTTT CASSLSPSGNTIYF
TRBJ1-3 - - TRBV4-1 TGCGCCAGCAGCCAGGACATCTCTGGAAACACCATATATTTT CASSQDISGNTIYF
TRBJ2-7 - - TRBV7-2 TGTGCCAGCAGCTTAGAACGTCCTAGCGAGCAGTACTTC CASSLERPSEQYF
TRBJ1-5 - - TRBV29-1 TGCAGCGTTGCAGATAATAGCAATCAGCCCCAGCATTTT CSVADNSNQPQHF
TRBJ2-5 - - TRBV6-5 TGTGCCAGCAACCCCTTCACTAAAGAGACCCAGTACTTC CASNPFTKETQYF
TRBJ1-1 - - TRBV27 TGTGCCAGCAGTCCCTTGTACGGGGACACTGAAGCTTTCTTT CASSPLYGDTEAFF
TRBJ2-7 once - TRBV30 TGTGCCTGGAGTGTAGTCGGGCTAGCTAACTACGAGCAGTACTTC CAWSVVGLANYEQYF
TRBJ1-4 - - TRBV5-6 TGTGCCAGCAGCTGGAGAGGGTTTGAAGTAGAAAAACTGTTTTTT CASSWRGFEVEKLFF
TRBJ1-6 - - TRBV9 TGTGCCAGCAGCGCTAATTCCTATTCACCCCTCCACTTT CASSANSYSPLHF
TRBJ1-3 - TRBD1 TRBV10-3 TGTGCCATCAGTGGGAAACGGGACAGGGGCGCTGGAAACACCATATATTTT CAISGKRDRGAGNTIYF
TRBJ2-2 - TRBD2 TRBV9 TGTGCCAGCAGCGCAACTAGCGGGTCGACCGGGGAGCTGTTTTTT CASSATSGSTGELFF
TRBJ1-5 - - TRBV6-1 TGTGCCAGCAGTGAATACATCGCAGGGGTTGGGCAGCCCCAGCATTTT CASSEYIAGVGQPQHF
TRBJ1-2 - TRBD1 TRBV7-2 TGTGCCAGCAGCTCCTGGGACAGAGCTAACTATGGCTACACCTTC CASSSWDRANYGYTF
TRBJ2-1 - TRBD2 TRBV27 TGTGCCAGCAGCCCCCGACAACAGCGGGGAGCCATGCTATTCTTC CASSPRQQRGAMLFF
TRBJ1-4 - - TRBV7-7 TGTGCCAGCAGCTTAGATATCGGTGAAAAACTGTTTTTT CASSLDIGEKLFF
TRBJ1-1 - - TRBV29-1 TGCAGCGCAGGACAAATGAACACTGAAGCTTTCTTT CSAGQMNTEAFF
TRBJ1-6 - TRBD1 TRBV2 TGTGCCAGCATCCAAACCCAGAGGGGGCCGAATTCACCCCTCCACTTT CASIQTQRGPNSPLHF
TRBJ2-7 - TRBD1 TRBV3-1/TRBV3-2 TGTGCCAGCAGCCTTTGGGACAGGGACTACGAGCAGTACTTC CASSLWDRDYEQYF
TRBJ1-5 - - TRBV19 TGTGCCAGTAGTTCGGACAACAGTAATCAGCCCCAGCATTTT CASSSDNSNQPQHF
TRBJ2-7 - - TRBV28 TGTGCCAGCAGTTTAGCGACAGCCCTTTCTCTACAGTACTTC CASSLATALSLQYF
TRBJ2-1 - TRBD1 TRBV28 TGTGCCAGCAGTTCAACCGGGACAGGGGTTCGGGGGCTCTACAATGAGCAGTTCTTC CASSSTGTGVRGLYNEQFF
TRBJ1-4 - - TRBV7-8 TGTGCCAGCAGCTTAGAAGGACAAGCTAATGAAAAACTGTTTTTT CASSLEGQANEKLFF
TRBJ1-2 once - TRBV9 TGTGCCAGCAGCGTAGTTTCGGGTCGGAGCGGCAGGTATTTCTACACCTTC CASSVVSGRSGRYFYTF